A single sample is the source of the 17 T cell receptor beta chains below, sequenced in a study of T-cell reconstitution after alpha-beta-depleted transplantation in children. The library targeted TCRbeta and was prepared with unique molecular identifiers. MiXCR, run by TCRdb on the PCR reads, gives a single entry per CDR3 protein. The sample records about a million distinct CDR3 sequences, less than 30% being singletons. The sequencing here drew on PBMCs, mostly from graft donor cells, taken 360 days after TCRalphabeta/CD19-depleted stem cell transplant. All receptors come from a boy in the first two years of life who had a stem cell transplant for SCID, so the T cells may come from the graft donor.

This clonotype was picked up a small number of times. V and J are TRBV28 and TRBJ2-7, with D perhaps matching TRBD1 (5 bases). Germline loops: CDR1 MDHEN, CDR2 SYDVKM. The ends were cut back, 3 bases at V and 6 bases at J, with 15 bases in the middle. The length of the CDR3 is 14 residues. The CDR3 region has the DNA TGTGCCAGCAGTTTTCCCGCAGGGCCGGCCGAGCAGTACTTC. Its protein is CASSFPAGPAEQYF.

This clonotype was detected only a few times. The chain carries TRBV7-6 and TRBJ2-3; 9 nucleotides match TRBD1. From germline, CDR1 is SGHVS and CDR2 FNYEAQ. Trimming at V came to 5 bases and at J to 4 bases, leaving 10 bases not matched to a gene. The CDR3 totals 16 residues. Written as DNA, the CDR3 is TGTGCCAGCAGCCTTTTACCGGGACAGGGTTCAGATACGCAGTATTTT. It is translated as CASSLLPGQGSDTQYF.

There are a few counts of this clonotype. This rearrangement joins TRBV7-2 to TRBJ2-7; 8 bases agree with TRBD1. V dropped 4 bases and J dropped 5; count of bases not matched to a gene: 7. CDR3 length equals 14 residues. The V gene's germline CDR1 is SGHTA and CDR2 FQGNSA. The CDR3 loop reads CASSSGQGFHEQYF. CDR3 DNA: TGTGCCAGCAGCTCCGGACAGGGTTTCCACGAGCAGTACTTC.

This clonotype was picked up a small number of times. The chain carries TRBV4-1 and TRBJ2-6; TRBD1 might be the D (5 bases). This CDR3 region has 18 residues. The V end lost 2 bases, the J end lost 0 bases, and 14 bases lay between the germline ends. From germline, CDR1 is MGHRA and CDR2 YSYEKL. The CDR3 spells CASSQRGPPSSGANVLTF. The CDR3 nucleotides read TGCGCCAGCAGCCAAAGGGGTCCACCCAGCTCTGGGGCCAACGTCCTGACTTTC.

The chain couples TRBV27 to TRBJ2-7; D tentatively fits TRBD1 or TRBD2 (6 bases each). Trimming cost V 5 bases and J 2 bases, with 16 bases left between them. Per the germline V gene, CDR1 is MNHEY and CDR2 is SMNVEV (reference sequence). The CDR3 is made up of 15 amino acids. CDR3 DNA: TGTGCCAGCAGTACCCTCGAGGGGGGTGCCTACGAGCAGTACTTC. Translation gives CASSTLEGGAYEQYF.

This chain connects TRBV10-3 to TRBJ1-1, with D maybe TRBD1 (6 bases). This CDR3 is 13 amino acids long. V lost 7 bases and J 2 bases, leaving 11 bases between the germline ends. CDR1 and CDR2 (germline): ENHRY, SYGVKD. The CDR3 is CAITGTPNTEAFF. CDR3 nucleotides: TGTGCCATCACCGGGACACCAAACACTGAAGCTTTCTTT.

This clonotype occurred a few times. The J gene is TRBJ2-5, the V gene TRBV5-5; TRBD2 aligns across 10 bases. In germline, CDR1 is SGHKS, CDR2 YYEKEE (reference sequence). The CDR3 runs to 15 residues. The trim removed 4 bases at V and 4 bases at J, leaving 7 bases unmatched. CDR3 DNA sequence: TGTGCCAGCAGCCCCCTGGGACTAGCGCCAGAGACCCAGTACTTC. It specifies CASSPLGLAPETQYF.

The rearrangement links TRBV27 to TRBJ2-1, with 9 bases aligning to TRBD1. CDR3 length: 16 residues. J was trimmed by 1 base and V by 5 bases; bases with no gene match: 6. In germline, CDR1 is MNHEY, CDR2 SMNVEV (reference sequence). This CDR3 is CASSAGQGISYNEQFF. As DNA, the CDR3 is TGTGCCAGCAGTGCGGGACAGGGAATTTCCTACAATGAGCAGTTCTTC.

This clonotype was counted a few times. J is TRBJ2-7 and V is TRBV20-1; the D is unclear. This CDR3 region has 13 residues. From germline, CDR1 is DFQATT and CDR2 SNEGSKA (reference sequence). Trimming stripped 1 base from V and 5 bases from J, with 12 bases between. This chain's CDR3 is CSARGVGFDEQYF. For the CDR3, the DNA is TGCAGTGCTAGAGGGGTAGGCTTCGACGAGCAGTACTTC.

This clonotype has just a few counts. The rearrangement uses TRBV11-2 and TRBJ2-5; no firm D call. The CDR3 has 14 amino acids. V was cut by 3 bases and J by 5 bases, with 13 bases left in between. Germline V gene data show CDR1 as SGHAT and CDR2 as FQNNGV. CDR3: CASSLVSSEETQYF. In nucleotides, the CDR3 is TGTGCCAGCAGCTTGGTCTCCTCGGAGGAGACCCAGTACTTC.

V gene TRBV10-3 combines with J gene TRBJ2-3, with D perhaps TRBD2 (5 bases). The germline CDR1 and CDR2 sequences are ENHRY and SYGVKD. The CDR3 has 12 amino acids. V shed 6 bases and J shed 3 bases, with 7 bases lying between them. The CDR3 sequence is CAIRSGTDTQYF. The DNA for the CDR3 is TGTGCCATCAGGTCGGGGACAGATACGCAGTATTTT.

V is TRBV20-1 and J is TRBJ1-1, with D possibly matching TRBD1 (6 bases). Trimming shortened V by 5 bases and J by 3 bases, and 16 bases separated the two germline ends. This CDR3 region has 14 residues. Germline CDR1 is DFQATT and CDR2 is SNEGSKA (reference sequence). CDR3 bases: TGCAGTGCTCTCAGACAGGCCTATTACACTGAAGCTTTCTTT. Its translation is CSALRQAYYTEAFF.

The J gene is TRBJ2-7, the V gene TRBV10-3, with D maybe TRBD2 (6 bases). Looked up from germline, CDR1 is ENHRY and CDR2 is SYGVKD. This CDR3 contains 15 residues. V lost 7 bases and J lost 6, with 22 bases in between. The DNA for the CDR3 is TGTGCCATCAAGGACGGCGCACGGGGGAGGCTCGAGCAGTACTTC. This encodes CAIKDGARGRLEQYF.

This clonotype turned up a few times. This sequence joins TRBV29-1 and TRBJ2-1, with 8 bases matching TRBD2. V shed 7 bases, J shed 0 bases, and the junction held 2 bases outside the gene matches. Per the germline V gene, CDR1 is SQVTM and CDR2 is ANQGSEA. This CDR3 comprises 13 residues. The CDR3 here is CSAAGASYNEQFF. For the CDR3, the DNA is TGCAGCGCAGCGGGGGCCTCCTACAATGAGCAGTTCTTC.

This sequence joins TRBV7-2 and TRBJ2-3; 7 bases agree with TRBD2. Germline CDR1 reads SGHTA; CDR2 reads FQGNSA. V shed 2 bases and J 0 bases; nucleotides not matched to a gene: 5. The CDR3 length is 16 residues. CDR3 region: CASSLIGTTSTDTQYF. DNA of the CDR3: TGTGCCAGCAGCTTAATTGGGACTACGAGCACAGATACGCAGTATTTT.

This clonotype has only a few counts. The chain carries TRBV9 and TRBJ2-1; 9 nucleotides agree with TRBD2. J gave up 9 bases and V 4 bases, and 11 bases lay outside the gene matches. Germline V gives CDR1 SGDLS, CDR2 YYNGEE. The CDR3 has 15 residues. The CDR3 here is CASSSGPGLASEQFF. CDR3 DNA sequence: TGTGCCAGCAGCTCTGGCCCGGGACTAGCCAGTGAGCAGTTCTTC.

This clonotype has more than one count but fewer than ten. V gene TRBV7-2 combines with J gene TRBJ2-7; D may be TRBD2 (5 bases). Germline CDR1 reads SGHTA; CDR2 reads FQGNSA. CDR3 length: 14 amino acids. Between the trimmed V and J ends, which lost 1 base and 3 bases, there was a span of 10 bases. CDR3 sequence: CASSLDHGNYEQYF. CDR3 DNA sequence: TGTGCCAGCAGCTTAGACCACGGGAACTACGAGCAGTACTTC.